The present entry profiles one TCR beta chain with its context. TCRdb's table, derived via immunoSEQ multiplex PCR, lists solely in-frame clones and lacks some. The table lists over 150,000 clones, roughly 80% of them singletons. These data come from a study of blood T cell repertoires in COVID-19. The V gene's germline CDR1 is SGDLS and CDR2 YYNGEE. With 5 bases removed from V and 9 bases from J, the gap between germline ends came to 12 bases. CDR3 length: 12 amino acids. The material sequenced was peripheral blood. The chain has TRBV9 and TRBJ2-1; perhaps TRBD1 as D (5 bases). The origin of this receptor is a woman aged 60-75 years with COVID-19, enrolled during active disease. CDR3 sequence reads: CASSGAWGEQFF. Written as DNA, the CDR3 is TGTGCCAGCAGTGGGGCGTGGGGTGAGCAGTTCTTC.